This section outlines one TCR beta chain sequence together with its context. These data belong to a study of blood T cell repertoires in COVID-19. Across the whole study: Italy, Spain and the United States were the sources of the convalescent and acute COVID-19 samples. In each case, the material was cDNA or gDNA derived from T cells, B-cell-depleted T cells, or PBMCs.

In the original processing: Reference gene primers were amplified, and this amplification served to estimate nucleated cell counts. Only in-frame clones appear in the TCRdb table, and some are missing; sequencing was by immunoSEQ multiplex PCR. V, J and clone size were drawn from that table, and D and trimming were deduced from the DNA. The repertoire holds 340,000 or so clones, with more than 75% as singletons. V lost 5 bases, J lost 6 bases, and 4 bases stayed unmatched. Germline assignment: CDR1 LGHDT and CDR2 YNNKEL (reference sequence). CDR3 length: 14 residues. J is TRBJ1-6 and V is TRBV3-1 (or the pseudogene TRBV3-2); 7 bases match TRBD1. The sample comprised peripheral blood. This sequence originates from a man between 50 and 59 years old with active or convalescent COVID-19. DNA of the CDR3: TGTGCCAGCAGCGGGACAGCCCTTAATTCACCCCTCCACTTT. It translates to CASSGTALNSPLHF.